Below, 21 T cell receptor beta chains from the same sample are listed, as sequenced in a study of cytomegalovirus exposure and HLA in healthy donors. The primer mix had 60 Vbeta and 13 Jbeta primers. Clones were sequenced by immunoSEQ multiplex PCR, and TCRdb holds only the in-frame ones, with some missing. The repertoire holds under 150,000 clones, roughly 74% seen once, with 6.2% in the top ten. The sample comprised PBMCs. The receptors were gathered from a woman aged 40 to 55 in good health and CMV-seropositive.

CDR3 loop: CASSSTSGRRKTQYF. The CDR3 DNA reads TGTGCCAGCAGCTCAACTAGCGGGAGGCGGAAGACCCAGTACTTC. The chain is built from TRBV5-4 and TRBJ2-5; 12 bases are a match to TRBD2. V was clipped by 3 bases and J by 6 bases; unmatched bases: 6. CDR1 and CDR2 from the germline V gene are SGHNT and YYREEE (reference sequence). CDR3 length: 15 residues.

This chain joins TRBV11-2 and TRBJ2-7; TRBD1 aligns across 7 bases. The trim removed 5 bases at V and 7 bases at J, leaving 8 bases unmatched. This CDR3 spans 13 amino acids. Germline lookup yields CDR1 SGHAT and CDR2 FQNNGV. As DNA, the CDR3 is TGTGCCAGCAGCGACAGGGTCCTACGGGAGCAGTACTTC. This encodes CASSDRVLREQYF.

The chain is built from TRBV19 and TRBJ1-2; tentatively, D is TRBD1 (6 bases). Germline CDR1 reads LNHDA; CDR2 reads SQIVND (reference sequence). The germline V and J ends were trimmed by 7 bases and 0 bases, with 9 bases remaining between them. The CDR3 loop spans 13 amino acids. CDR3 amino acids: CASTRDTNYGYTF. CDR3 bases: TGTGCCAGTACCAGGGACACTAACTATGGCTACACCTTC.

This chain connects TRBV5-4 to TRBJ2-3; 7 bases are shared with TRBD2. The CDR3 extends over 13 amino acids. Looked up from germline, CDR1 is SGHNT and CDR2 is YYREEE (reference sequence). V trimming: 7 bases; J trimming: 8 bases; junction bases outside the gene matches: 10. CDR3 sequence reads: CASGGEAFPTQYF. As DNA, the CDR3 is TGTGCCAGCGGGGGGGAGGCTTTCCCTACGCAGTATTTT.

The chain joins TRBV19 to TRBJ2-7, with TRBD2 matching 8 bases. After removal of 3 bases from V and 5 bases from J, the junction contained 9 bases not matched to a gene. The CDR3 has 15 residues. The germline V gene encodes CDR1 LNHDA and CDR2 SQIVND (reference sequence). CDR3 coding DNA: TGTGCCAGTAGTATCGCCCGGACTAGCCTCAACGAGCAGTACTTC. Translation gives CASSIARTSLNEQYF.

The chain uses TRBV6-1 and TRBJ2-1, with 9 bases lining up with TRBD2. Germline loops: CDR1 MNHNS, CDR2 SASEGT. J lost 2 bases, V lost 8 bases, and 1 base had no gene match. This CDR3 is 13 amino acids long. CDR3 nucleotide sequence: TGTGCCAGCGAGCGGGGGGCCTACAATGAGCAGTTCTTC. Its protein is CASERGAYNEQFF.

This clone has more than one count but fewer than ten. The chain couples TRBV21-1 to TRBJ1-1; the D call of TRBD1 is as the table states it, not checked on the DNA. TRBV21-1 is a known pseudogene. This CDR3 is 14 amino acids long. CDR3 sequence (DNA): TGTGCCAGCAGCAAAGGGGGCGAGGCCACTGAAGCTTTCTTT. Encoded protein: CASSKGGEATEAFF.

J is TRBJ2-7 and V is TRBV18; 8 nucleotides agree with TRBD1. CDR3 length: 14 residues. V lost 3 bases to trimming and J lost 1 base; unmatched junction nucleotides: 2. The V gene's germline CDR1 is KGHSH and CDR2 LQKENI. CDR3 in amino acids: CASSPRDRSYEQYF. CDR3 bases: TGTGCCAGCTCACCGCGGGACAGGTCCTACGAGCAGTACTTC.

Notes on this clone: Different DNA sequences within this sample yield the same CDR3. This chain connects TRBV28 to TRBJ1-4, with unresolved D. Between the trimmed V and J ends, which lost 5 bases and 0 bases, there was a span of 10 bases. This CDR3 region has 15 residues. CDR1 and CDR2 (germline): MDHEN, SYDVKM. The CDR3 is CASSPPQATNEKLFF. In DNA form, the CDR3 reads TGTGCCAGCAGTCCCCCGCAGGCAACTAATGAAAAACTGTTTTTT.

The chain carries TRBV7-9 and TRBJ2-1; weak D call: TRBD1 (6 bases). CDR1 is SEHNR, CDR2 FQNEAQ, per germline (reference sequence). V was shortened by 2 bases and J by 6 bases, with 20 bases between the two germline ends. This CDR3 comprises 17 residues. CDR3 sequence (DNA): TGTGCCAGCAGCTTAATAAGACAGGCGTCCCTGGTCAATGAGCAGTTCTTC. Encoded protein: CASSLIRQASLVNEQFF.

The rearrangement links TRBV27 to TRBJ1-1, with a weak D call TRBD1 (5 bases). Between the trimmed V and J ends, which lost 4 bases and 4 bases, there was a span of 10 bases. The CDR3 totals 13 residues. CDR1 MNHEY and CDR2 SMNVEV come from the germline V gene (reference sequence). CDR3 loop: CASSYPGGTEAFF. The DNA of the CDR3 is TGTGCCAGCAGTTACCCGGGGGGCACTGAAGCTTTCTTT.

The CDR3 sequence: CASSLAWGVNTEAFF. CDR3 coding DNA: TGTGCCAGCAGCTTAGCGTGGGGGGTGAACACTGAAGCTTTCTTT. The chain carries TRBV7-8 and TRBJ1-1; TRBD1 is a possible D gene (5 bases). The CDR3 is made up of 15 amino acids. Germline V gene data show CDR1 as SGHVS and CDR2 as FQNEAQ. V was shortened by 0 bases and J by 0 bases, with 8 bases between the two germline ends.

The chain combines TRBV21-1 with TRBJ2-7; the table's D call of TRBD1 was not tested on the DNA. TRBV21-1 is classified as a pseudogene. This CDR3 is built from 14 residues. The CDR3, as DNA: TGTGCCAGCAGCTGCCAGGGGGAGGAGGGCGAGCAGTACTTC. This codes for CASSCQGEEGEQYF.

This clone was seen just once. CDR3 loop: CASSPRTGESYTF. CDR3 DNA sequence: TGCGCCAGCAGCCCCCGGACAGGGGAGAGCTACACCTTC. This chain links TRBV5-1 with TRBJ1-2; 9 bases align to TRBD1. The germline V gene encodes CDR1 SGHRS and CDR2 YFSETQ. The J segment lost 9 bases and the V segment lost 4 bases, leaving 7 bases of the junction unmatched. This CDR3 has 13 amino acids.

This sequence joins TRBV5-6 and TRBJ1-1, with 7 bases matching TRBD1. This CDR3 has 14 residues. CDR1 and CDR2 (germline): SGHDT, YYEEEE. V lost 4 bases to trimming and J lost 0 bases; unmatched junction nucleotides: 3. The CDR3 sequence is CASSRTGVNTEAFF. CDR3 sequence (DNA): TGTGCCAGCAGCAGAACAGGGGTGAACACTGAAGCTTTCTTT.

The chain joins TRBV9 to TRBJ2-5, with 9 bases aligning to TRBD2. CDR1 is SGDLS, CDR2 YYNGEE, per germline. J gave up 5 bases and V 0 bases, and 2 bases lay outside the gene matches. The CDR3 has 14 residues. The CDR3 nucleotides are TGTGCCAGCAGCGTAGGGACTAGCGCCGAGACCCAGTACTTC. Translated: CASSVGTSAETQYF.

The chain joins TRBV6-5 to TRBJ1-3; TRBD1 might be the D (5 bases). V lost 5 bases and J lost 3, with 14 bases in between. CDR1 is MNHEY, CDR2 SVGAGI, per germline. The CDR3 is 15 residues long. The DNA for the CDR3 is TGTGCCAGCAGTAGGGGACCGGGAGTTGGAAACACCATATATTTT. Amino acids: CASSRGPGVGNTIYF.

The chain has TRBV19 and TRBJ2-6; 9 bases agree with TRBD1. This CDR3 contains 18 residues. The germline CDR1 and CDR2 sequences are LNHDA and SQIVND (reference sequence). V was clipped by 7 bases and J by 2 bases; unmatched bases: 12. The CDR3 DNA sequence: TGTGCCAGTAAACTCTCCGGGACAGGGCCCGCTGGGGCCAACGTCCTGACTTTC. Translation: CASKLSGTGPAGANVLTF.

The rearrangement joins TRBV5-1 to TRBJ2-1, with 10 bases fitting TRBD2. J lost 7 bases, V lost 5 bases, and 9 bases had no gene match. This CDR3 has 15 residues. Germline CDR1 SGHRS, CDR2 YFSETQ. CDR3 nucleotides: TGCGCCAGCAGGAACCTAGCGGGGGCTTGGAATGAGCAGTTCTTC. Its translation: CASRNLAGAWNEQFF.

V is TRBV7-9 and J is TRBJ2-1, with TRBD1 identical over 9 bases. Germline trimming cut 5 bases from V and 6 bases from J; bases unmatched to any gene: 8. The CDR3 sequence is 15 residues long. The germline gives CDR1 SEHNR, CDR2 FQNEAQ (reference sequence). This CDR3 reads CASSPTGQGINEQFF. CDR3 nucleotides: TGTGCCAGCAGCCCCACGGGACAGGGTATCAATGAGCAGTTCTTC.

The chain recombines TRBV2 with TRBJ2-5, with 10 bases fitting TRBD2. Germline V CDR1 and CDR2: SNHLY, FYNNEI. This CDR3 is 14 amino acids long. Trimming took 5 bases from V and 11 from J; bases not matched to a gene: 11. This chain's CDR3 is CASSITSGTSRQYF. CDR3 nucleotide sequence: TGTGCCAGCAGTATCACTAGCGGGACCTCGAGGCAGTACTTC.